The clone carrying this T cell receptor (beta chain) was seen at least ten times. Germline loops: CDR1 SGHTA, CDR2 FQGNSA. CDR3 size: 15 residues. Unmatched junction bases numbered 7, after V lost 8 bases and J lost 1 base. The data derive from a study of T cell repertoires in cytomegalovirus infection. TCRdb independently ran MiXCR on the reads; one entry per CDR3 protein. Seen here are about 530,000 distinct CDR3 sequences, approximately 26% observed once, and the top ten hold 13%. The receptor was isolated from a human donor in good health (CMV status not recorded). Some clones in this sample may be carry-over from other donors' samples. Sequencing was done on a sample of PBMCs. This chain uses TRBV7-2 with TRBJ2-5; 10 positions agree with TRBD1. CDR3 sequence reads: CASLRDRGIQETQYF. The DNA of the CDR3 is TGTGCCAGCCTCAGGGACAGGGGTATCCAAGAGACCCAGTACTTC.